Below are 14 T cell receptor beta chains sequenced from a single sample in a study of blood T cells in healthy people across ages (dated by TCRdb to about 2015). The library was generated by 5' RACE. Reads for this sample came from an Illumina HiSeq 2500. A second PCR of about 6 to 12 cycles was run with a J-beta primer mix and a sample-barcoded 5' primer. TCRdb applied fastp at Q25 and MiXCR to the public reads, then kept only in-frame beta chains. Under each unique CDR3 protein, matching rows form one entry showing the most common genes and DNA. For this sample the table gives some 1.6 million distinct CDR3 sequences, of which 30% to 35% were detected only once. The ten largest account for around 11% of the sample. Sequenced sample: blood. These receptors were obtained from a woman aged 25 to 45 in good health.

The V and J genes are TRBV9 and TRBJ2-3; D is possibly TRBD2 (5 bases). Germline V lookup: CDR1 SGDLS, CDR2 YYNGEE. Trimming took off 0 bases at V and 2 bases at J, with 13 bases between the two ends. The CDR3 covers 16 residues. In DNA form, the CDR3 reads TGTGCCAGCAGCGTAGCTGACCGAGACTACACAGATACGCAGTATTTT. Translation gives CASSVADRDYTDTQYF.

Points on this clonotype: Since a much larger clone is just one base distant, this may be a read error. The chain links TRBV5-1 to TRBJ2-5; 9 nucleotides match TRBD2. The J call may be in error: the DNA end matches TRBJ2-7 better. The CDR3 is 18 amino acids. Germline V gene sequence: CDR1 SGHRS, CDR2 YFSETQ. The DNA for the CDR3 is TGCGTCAGCAGCTTGAGAACTAGCGGGCAGTTACGAAGCTACGAGCAGTACTTC. This translates into CVSSLRTSGQLRSYEQYF.

The genes are TRBV2 and TRBJ2-3; D may be TRBD1 or TRBD2 (5 bases each). Trimming took off 11 bases at V and 8 bases at J, with 20 bases between the two ends. The CDR3 consists of 13 residues. The germline CDR1 and CDR2 sequences are SNHLY and FYNNEI. CDR3 DNA sequence: TGTGCCTCGGGTACGGGACCCCAGGGTACGCAGTATTTT. Translating it yields CASGTGPQGTQYF.

The V call is TRBV4-1, the J call TRBJ2-7, with 11 bases that match TRBD2. V lost 4 bases and J lost 0; bases outside the gene matches: 5. The CDR3 runs 16 residues. From germline, CDR1 is MGHRA and CDR2 YSYEKL. CDR3 sequence reads: CASSLQGLADSYEQYF. DNA for the CDR3: TGCGCCAGCAGCCTTCAGGGACTAGCGGACTCCTACGAGCAGTACTTC.

The rearrangement uses TRBV25-1 and TRBJ2-4; no reliable D call. CDR3 length: 14 amino acids. Germline values: CDR1 MGHDK, CDR2 SYGVNS. V dropped 10 bases and J dropped 4 bases, with 17 bases sitting between them. The CDR3 here is CAIDPETEKNIQYF. Here the CDR3 DNA reads TGTGCCATCGACCCCGAGACTGAGAAAAACATTCAGTACTTC.

The rearrangement uses TRBV5-1 and TRBJ1-2, with 7 bases identical to TRBD1. This CDR3 contains 19 residues. Germline assignment: CDR1 SGHRS and CDR2 YFSETQ. Trimming cost V 7 bases and J 4 bases; bases outside gene matches: 25. The CDR3 reads CASWGRGAQSQLSGYGYTF. The CDR3 nucleotides are TGCGCCAGCTGGGGCAGGGGGGCCCAATCTCAACTAAGTGGCTATGGCTACACCTTC.

This clonotype has a handful of counts. V gene TRBV2 combines with J gene TRBJ2-5, with D perhaps TRBD2 (6 bases). Germline V gene sequence: CDR1 SNHLY, CDR2 FYNNEI. V was pared by 6 bases and J by 1 base, with 9 bases between. This CDR3 has 13 residues. The CDR3 region is CASRLATQETQYF. The DNA of the CDR3 is TGTGCCAGCAGGCTAGCGACCCAAGAGACCCAGTACTTC.

For this clonotype: This sequence may be a read error, since a much larger clone differs from it by one base. CDR3 loop: CAWSRQGLNTESFF. The CDR3 DNA sequence: TGTGCCTGGAGCAGACAGGGTTTGAACACTGAATCTTTCTTT. The chain recombines TRBV30 with TRBJ1-1; 7 bases align to TRBD1. CDR1 is GTSNPN and CDR2 is SVGIG in the germline V gene (reference sequence). This CDR3 is built from 14 residues.

The chain couples TRBV20-1 to TRBJ2-7, with 11 bases matching TRBD2. The CDR3 is made up of 13 amino acids. Trimming removed 4 bases from V and 4 bases from J; junction bases left unmatched: 3. Per germline, CDR1 DFQATT and CDR2 SNEGSKA (reference sequence). The CDR3 region has the DNA TGCAGTGCTACTAGCGGGGGGACTTACGAGCAGTACTTC. Translated, it gives CSATSGGTYEQYF.

This chain joins TRBV5-1 and TRBJ1-2; no firm D call. The CDR3 totals 13 residues. Germline CDR1 and CDR2: SGHRS and YFSETQ. Trimming shortened V by 0 bases and J by 6 bases, and 9 bases separated the two germline ends. CDR3 in amino acids: CASSLDGRNGYTF. CDR3 nucleotide sequence: TGCGCCAGCAGCTTGGATGGGAGAAATGGCTACACCTTC. The full variable domain, completed using reference TRBV5-1 and TRBJ1-2, is KAGVTQTPRYLIKTRGQQVTLSCSPISGHRSVSWYQQTPGQGLQFLFEYFSETQRNKGNFPGRFSGRQFSNSRSEMNVSTLELGDSALYLCASSLDGRNGYTFGSGTRLTVV.

This clonotype was detected a few times. The J gene is TRBJ1-5, the V gene TRBV3-1, with D unresolved. The CDR3 extends over 12 amino acids. The germline gives CDR1 LGHDT, CDR2 YNNKEL (reference sequence). Trimming took off 0 bases at V and 11 bases at J, with 8 bases between the two ends. CDR3: CASSQDPWAQHF. CDR3 sequence (DNA): TGTGCCAGCAGCCAAGATCCGTGGGCCCAGCATTTT.

About this clonotype: This may stem from a read error, because a much larger clone lies one nucleotide away. V and J are TRBV5-1 and TRBJ2-7, with D possibly TRBD1 on 6 matching bases. The CDR3 loop spans 11 amino acids. Germline CDR1 reads SGHRS; CDR2 reads YFSETQ. Trimming removed 10 bases from V and 5 bases from J, with 13 bases in between. The CDR3 DNA reads as TGCGCCTGCACGGCAGGGGACGAGCAGTACTTC. Amino acids: CACTAGDEQYF.

The chain has TRBV20-1 and TRBJ2-7, with D unclear. Between the trimmed V and J ends, which lost 3 bases and 3 bases, there was a span of 12 bases. Germline loops: CDR1 DFQATT, CDR2 SNEGSKA (reference sequence). This CDR3 region has 13 residues. Written as DNA, the CDR3 is TGCAGTGCTAGGCGAACTAAAGGCTACGAGCAGTACTTC. Amino acids: CSARRTKGYEQYF.

The genes are TRBV7-9 and TRBJ1-2; tentative D call: TRBD1 (5 bases). The germline V gene has CDR1 SEHNR and CDR2 FQNEAQ (reference sequence). V lost 1 base, J lost 11 bases, and 14 bases lay in between. CDR3 length equals 13 residues. CDR3: CASSLGTSGRYTF. The CDR3 DNA follows: TGTGCCAGCAGCTTAGGGACAAGCGGTCGTTACACCTTC. Supplemented by reference TRBV7-9 and TRBJ1-2, the full variable domain reads DTGVSQNPRHKITKRGQNVTFRCDPISEHNRLYWYRQTLGQGPEFLTYFQNEAQLEKSRLLSDRFSAERPKGSFSTLEIQRTEQGDSAMYLCASSLGTSGRYTFGSGTRLTVV.